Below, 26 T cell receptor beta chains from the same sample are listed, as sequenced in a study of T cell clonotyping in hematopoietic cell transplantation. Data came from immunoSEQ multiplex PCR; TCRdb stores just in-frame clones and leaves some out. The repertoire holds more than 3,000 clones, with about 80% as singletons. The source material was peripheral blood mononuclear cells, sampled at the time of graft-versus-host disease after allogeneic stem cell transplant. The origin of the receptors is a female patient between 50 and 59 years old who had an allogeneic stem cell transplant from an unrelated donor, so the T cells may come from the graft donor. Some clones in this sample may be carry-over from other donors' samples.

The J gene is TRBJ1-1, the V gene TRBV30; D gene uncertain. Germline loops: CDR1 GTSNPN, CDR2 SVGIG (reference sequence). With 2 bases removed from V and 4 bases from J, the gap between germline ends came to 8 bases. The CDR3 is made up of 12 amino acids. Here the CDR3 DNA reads TGTGCCTGGAGTTCACAGTCCACTGAAGCTTTCTTT. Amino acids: CAWSSQSTEAFF.

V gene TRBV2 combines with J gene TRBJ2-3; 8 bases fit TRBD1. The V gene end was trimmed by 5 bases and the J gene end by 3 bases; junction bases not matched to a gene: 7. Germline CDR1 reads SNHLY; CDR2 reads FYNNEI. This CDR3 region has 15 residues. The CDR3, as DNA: TGTGCCAGCAGTCCCGGACAGGGTAGGACAGATACGCAGTATTTT. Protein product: CASSPGQGRTDTQYF.

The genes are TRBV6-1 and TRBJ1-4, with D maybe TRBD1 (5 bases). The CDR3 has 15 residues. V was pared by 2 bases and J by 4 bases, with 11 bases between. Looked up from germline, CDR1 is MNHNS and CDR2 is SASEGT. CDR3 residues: CASSERGRDNEKLFF. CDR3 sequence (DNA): TGTGCCAGCAGTGAACGGGGACGGGATAATGAAAAACTGTTTTTT.

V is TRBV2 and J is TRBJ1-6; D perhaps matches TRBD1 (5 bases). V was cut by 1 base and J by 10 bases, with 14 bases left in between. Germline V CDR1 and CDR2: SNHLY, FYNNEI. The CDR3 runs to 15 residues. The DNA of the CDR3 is TGTGCCAGCAGTGAAGGCCAGGGTGCGGGATCACCCCTCCACTTT. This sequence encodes CASSEGQGAGSPLHF.

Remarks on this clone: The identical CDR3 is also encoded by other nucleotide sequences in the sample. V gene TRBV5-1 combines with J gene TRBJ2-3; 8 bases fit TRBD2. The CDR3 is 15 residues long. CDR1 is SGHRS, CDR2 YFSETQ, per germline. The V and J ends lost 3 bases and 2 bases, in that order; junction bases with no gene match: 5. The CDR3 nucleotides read TGCGCCAGCAGCTGGGAAGCGGGAGACACAGATACGCAGTATTTT. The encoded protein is CASSWEAGDTDTQYF.

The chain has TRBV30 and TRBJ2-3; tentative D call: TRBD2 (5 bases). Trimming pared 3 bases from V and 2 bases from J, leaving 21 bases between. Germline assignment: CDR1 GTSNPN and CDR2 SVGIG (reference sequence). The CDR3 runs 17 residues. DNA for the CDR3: TGTGCCTGGAGACACGAGCCGGACTCAGAAAACACAGATACGCAGTATTTT. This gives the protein CAWRHEPDSENTDTQYF.

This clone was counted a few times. The chain's CDR3 is CASSHSGSYGYTF. For the CDR3, the DNA is TGTGCCAGCAGCCATTCCGGATCTTATGGCTACACCTTC. This sequence joins TRBV14 and TRBJ1-2; D uncertain. This CDR3 spans 13 amino acids. Trimming stripped 3 bases from V and 5 bases from J, with 10 bases between. Germline V CDR1 and CDR2: SGHDN, FVKESK.

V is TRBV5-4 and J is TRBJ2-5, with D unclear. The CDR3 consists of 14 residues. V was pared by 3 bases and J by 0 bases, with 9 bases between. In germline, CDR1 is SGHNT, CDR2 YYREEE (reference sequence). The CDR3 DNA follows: TGTGCCAGCAGCTCGGGCCCCCACCAAGAGACCCAGTACTTC. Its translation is CASSSGPHQETQYF.

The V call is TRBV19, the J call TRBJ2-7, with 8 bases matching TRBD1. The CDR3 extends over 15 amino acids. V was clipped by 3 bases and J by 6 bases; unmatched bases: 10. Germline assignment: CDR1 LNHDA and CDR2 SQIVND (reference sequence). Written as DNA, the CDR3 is TGTGCCAGTAGTATCGGGGCAGGGGGCCCCTTCGAGCAGTACTTC. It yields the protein CASSIGAGGPFEQYF.

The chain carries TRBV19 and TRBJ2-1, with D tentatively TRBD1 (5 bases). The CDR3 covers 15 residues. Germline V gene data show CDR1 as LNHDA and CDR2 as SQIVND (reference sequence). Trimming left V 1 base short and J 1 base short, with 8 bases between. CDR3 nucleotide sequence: TGTGCCAGTAGTATAGGGGCAGGGTCCTACAATGAGCAGTTCTTC. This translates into CASSIGAGSYNEQFF.

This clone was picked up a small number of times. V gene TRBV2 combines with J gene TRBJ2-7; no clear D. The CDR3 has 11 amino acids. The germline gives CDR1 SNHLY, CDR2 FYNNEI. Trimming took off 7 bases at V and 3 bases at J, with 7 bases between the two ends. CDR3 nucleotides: TGTGCCAGCACTGGACGCTACGAGCAGTACTTC. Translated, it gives CASTGRYEQYF.

The CDR3 bases are TGTGCCATCAGTGAGGAGGGAAGGAACGAGCAGTACTTC. Protein sequence: CAISEEGRNEQYF. This sequence joins TRBV10-3 and TRBJ2-7; weak D call: TRBD2 (5 bases). Germline CDR1 ENHRY, CDR2 SYGVKD. Between the trimmed V and J ends, which lost 2 bases and 5 bases, there was a span of 10 bases. The CDR3 totals 13 residues.

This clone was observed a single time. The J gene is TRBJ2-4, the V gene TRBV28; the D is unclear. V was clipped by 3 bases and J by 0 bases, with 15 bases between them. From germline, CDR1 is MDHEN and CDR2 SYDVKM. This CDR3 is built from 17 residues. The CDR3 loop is CASSLVQSILAKNIQYF. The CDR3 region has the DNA TGTGCCAGCAGTTTGGTACAGTCCATTCTAGCCAAAAACATTCAGTACTTC.

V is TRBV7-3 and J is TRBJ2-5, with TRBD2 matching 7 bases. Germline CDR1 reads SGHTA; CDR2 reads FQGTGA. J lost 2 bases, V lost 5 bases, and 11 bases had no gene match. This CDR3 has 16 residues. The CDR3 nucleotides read TGTGCCAGCAGCCCCCGCCAAGCGGGGCCACAAGAGACCCAGTACTTC. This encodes CASSPRQAGPQETQYF.

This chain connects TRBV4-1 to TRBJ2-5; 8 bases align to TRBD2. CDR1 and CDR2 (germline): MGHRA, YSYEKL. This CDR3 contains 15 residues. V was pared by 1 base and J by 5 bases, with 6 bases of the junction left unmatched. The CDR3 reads CASSQVISGVETQYF. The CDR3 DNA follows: TGCGCCAGCAGCCAAGTTATTAGCGGGGTGGAGACCCAGTACTTC.

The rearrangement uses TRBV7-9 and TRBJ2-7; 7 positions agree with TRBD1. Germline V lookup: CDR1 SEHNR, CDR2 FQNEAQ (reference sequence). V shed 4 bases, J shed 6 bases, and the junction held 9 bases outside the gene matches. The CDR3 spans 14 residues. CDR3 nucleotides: TGTGCCAGCAGCTCGAACGACAGGGAGTTCGAGCAGTACTTC. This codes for CASSSNDREFEQYF.

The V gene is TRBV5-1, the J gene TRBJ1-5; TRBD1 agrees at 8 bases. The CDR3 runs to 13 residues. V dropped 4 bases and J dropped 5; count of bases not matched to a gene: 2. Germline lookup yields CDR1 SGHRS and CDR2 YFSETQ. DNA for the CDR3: TGCGCCAGCAGCGTGGACAGGGATCAGCCCCAGCATTTT. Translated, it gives CASSVDRDQPQHF.

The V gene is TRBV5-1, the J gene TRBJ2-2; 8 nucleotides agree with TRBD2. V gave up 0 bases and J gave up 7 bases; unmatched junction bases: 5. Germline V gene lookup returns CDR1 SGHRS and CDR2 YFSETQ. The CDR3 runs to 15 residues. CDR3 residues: CASSLELADDGELFF. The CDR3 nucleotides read TGCGCCAGCAGCTTGGAACTAGCGGACGACGGGGAGCTGTTTTTT.

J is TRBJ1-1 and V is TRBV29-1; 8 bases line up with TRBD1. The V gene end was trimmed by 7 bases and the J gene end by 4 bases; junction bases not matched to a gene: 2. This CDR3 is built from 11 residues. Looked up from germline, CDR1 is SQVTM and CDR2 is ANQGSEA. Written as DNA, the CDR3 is TGCAGCGGTACAGGGGGCACTGAAGCTTTCTTT. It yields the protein CSGTGGTEAFF.

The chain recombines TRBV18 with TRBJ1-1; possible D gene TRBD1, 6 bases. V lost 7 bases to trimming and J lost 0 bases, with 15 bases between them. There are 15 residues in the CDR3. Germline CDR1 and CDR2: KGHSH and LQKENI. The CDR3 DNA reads TGTGCCAGCTTCCAGGGGATTTTGATGAACACTGAAGCTTTCTTT. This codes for CASFQGILMNTEAFF.

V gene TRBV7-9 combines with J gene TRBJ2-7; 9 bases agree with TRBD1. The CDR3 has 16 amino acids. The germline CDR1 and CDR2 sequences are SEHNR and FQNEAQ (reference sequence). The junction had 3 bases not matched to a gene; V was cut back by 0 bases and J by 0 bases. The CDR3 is CASSLARTGASYEQYF. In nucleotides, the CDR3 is TGTGCCAGCAGCTTAGCTAGGACAGGGGCCTCCTACGAGCAGTACTTC. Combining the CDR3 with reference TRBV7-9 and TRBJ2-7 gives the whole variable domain DTGVSQNPRHKITKRGQNVTFRCDPISEHNRLYWYRQTLGQGPEFLTYFQNEAQLEKSRLLSDRFSAERPKGSFSTLEIQRTEQGDSAMYLCASSLARTGASYEQYFGPGTRLTVT.

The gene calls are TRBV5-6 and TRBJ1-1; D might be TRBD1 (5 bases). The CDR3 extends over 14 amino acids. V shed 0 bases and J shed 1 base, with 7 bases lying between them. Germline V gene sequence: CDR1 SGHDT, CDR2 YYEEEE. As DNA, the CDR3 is TGTGCCAGCAGCTTGGAAGGGGAGAACACTGAAGCTTTCTTT. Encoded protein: CASSLEGENTEAFF. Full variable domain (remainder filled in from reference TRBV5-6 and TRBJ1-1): DAGVTQSPTHLIKTRGQQVTLRCSPKSGHDTVSWYQQALGQGPQFIFQYYEEEERQRGNFPDRFSGHQFPNYSSELNVNALLLGDSALYLCASSLEGENTEAFFGQGTRLTVV.

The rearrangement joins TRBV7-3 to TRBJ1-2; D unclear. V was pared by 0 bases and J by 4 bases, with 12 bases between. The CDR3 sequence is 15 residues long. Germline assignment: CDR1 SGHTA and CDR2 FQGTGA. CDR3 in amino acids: CASSLTNSGLYGYTF. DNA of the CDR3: TGTGCCAGCAGCTTAACCAACAGCGGACTCTATGGCTACACCTTC.

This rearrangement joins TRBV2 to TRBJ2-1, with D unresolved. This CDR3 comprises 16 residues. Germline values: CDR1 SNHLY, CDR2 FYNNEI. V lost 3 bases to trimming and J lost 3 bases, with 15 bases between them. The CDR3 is CASSDVGYLGYNEQFF. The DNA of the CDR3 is TGTGCCAGCAGTGATGTGGGGTATCTTGGCTACAATGAGCAGTTCTTC.

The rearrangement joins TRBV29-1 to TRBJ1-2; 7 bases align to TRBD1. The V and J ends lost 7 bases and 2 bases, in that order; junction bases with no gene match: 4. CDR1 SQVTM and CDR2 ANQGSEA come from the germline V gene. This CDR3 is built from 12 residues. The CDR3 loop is CSAADRNYGYTF. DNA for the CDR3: TGCAGCGCCGCGGACAGGAACTATGGCTACACCTTC.

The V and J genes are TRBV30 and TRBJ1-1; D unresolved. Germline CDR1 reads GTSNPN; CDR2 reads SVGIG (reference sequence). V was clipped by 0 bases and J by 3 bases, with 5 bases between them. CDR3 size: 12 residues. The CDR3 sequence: CAWSVLDTEAFF. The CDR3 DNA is TGTGCCTGGAGTGTACTTGACACTGAAGCTTTCTTT.